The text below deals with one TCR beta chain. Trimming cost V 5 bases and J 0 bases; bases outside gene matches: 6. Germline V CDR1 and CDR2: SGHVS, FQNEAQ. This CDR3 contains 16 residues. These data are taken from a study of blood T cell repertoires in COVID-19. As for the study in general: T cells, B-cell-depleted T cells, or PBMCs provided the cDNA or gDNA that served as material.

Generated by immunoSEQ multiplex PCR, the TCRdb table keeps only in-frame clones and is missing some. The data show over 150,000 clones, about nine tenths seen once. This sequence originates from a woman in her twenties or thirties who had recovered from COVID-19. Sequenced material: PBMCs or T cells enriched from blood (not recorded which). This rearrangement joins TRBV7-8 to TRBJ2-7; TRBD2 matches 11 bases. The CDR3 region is CASSPVAGGPSYEQYF. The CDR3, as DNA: TGTGCCAGCAGCCCGGTAGCGGGAGGGCCCTCCTACGAGCAGTACTTC. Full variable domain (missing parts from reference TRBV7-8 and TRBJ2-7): GAGVSQSPRYKVAKRGQDVALRCDPISGHVSLFWYQQALGQGPEFLTYFQNEAQLDKSGLPSDRFFAERPEGSVSTLKIQRTQQEDSAVYLCASSPVAGGPSYEQYFGPGTRLTVT.